These 18 T cell receptor beta chains were all obtained from the same sample, sequenced in a study of blood T cell repertoires in COVID-19. Here immunoSEQ multiplex PCR was the method, and the copy in TCRdb shows in-frame clones only, minus some. The table shows about 240,000 clones, with about 79% occurring only once. The sequenced sample consisted of peripheral blood. These receptors were taken from a woman over 75 with acute or convalescent COVID-19.

In DNA form, the CDR3 reads TGTGCCAGCAGCTTGTACGGGACAGTCTTAACCTACGAGCAGTACTTC. Translated, it gives CASSLYGTVLTYEQYF. The genes are TRBV5-6 and TRBJ2-7; 7 bases match TRBD1. The germline gives CDR1 SGHDT, CDR2 YYEEEE. The V segment lost 1 base and the J segment 2 bases; nucleotides outside the gene matches: 9. The CDR3 extends over 16 amino acids.

This sequence joins TRBV7-8 and TRBJ1-6; D is ambiguous. Germline V gene sequence: CDR1 SGHVS, CDR2 FQNEAQ. V shed 2 bases and J shed 11 bases, with 16 bases lying between them. This CDR3 is built from 15 residues. CDR3 protein: CASSLKLLPTPPLHF. The CDR3, as DNA: TGTGCCAGCAGCTTAAAGTTGCTGCCTACCCCACCCCTCCACTTT.

The V gene is TRBV5-1, the J gene TRBJ1-6; TRBD1 matches at 7 bases. Looked up from germline, CDR1 is SGHRS and CDR2 is YFSETQ. The CDR3 loop spans 15 amino acids. Germline trimming cut 2 bases from V and 10 bases from J; bases unmatched to any gene: 9. The CDR3 DNA sequence: TGCGCCAGCAGCTTAGCGACAGGGCAGGAATCACCCCTCCACTTT. This gives the protein CASSLATGQESPLHF. Based on the CDR3 plus reference TRBV5-1 and TRBJ1-6, the full variable domain is KAGVTQTPRYLIKTRGQQVTLSCSPISGHRSVSWYQQTPGQGLQFLFEYFSETQRNKGNFPGRFSGRQFSNSRSEMNVSTLELGDSALYLCASSLATGQESPLHFGNGTRLTVT.

This clone showed up just a few times. The chain uses TRBV3-1 (or the pseudogene TRBV3-2) and TRBJ1-6; D gene unclear. The V end was cut by 2 bases, the J end by 7 bases, with 15 bases between. This CDR3 comprises 16 residues. Germline V lookup: CDR1 LGHDT, CDR2 YNNKEL (reference sequence). DNA of the CDR3: TGTGCCAGCAGCCAATCGTTGGGATCGGGGAATTCACCCCTCCACTTT. Amino acids: CASSQSLGSGNSPLHF.

This clone appeared a few times. The chain links TRBV2 to TRBJ1-1; D is possibly TRBD1 (5 bases). V lost 4 bases to trimming and J lost 5 bases, with 11 bases between them. Germline values: CDR1 SNHLY, CDR2 FYNNEI. This CDR3 spans 13 amino acids. The CDR3 protein is CASSGGRATEAFF. In DNA form, the CDR3 reads TGTGCCAGCAGTGGGGGGAGGGCGACTGAAGCTTTCTTT.

As for this clone: The same CDR3 also results from other DNA sequences found in this sample. The chain has TRBV5-1 and TRBJ1-4, with D maybe TRBD1 (5 bases). V lost 1 base, J lost 1 base, and 5 bases lay in between. The CDR3 spans 14 residues. Germline V CDR1 and CDR2: SGHRS, YFSETQ. For the CDR3, the DNA is TGCGCCAGCAGCTTGCAGGGAACTAATGAAAAACTGTTTTTT. It encodes CASSLQGTNEKLFF.

In its sample, this clone was seen once. The J gene is TRBJ1-1, the V gene TRBV27; TRBD1 agrees at 9 bases. The CDR3 sequence is 15 residues long. V lost 7 bases, J lost 3 bases, and 9 bases stayed unmatched. The germline V gene has CDR1 MNHEY and CDR2 SMNVEV (reference sequence). CDR3 region: CASKRYRGQDTEAFF. In nucleotides, the CDR3 is TGTGCCAGCAAACGTTACAGGGGGCAGGACACTGAAGCTTTCTTT.

The chain employs TRBV6-6 and TRBJ1-5, with 9 bases fitting TRBD1. CDR1 is MNHNY, CDR2 SVGAGI, per germline (reference sequence). The CDR3 consists of 15 residues. V lost 6 bases to trimming and J lost 3 bases; unmatched junction nucleotides: 6. CDR3 region: CASRTQGADNQPQHF. The CDR3 DNA reads TGTGCCAGCAGAACACAGGGGGCGGACAATCAGCCCCAGCATTTT.

This rearrangement joins TRBV7-3 to TRBJ2-1, with TRBD1 as a possible D gene (6 bases). The germline gives CDR1 SGHTA, CDR2 FQGTGA. CDR3 length equals 18 residues. V was shortened by 5 bases and J by 0 bases, with 20 bases between the two germline ends. Here the CDR3 DNA reads TGTGCCAGCAGCGCCCGAGCGTCAGGGGTCAGCTCCTACAATGAGCAGTTCTTC. Translating it yields CASSARASGVSSYNEQFF.

The sample holds a few counts of this clone. The rearrangement links TRBV15 to TRBJ1-5; D is perhaps TRBD1 (6 bases). The CDR3 spans 15 residues. V lost 0 bases and J 2 bases, leaving 8 bases between the germline ends. In germline, CDR1 is LNHNV, CDR2 YYDKDF (reference sequence). The CDR3: CATSRDRQGNQPQHF. The CDR3, as DNA: TGTGCCACCAGCAGAGATAGACAGGGCAATCAGCCCCAGCATTTT.

V is TRBV11-2 and J is TRBJ1-4; weak D call: TRBD1 (6 bases). From germline, CDR1 is SGHAT and CDR2 FQNNGV. This CDR3 is built from 13 residues. Trimming took 4 bases from V and 7 from J, leaving 10 bases between them. The CDR3 here is CASSSRGREKLFF. CDR3 nucleotides: TGTGCCAGCAGCTCGCGGGGGCGTGAAAAACTGTTTTTT.

This chain joins TRBV28 and TRBJ1-5; D is undetermined. The CDR3 spans 12 residues. Germline-derived CDR1 and CDR2 are MDHEN and SYDVKM. V lost 8 bases and J lost 0, with 5 bases in between. CDR3 coding DNA: TGTGCCAGCCAAAATAGCAATCAGCCCCAGCATTTT. Encoded protein: CASQNSNQPQHF.

The CDR3 here is CASRQGSQNSPLHF. The DNA for the CDR3 is TGTGCCAGCAGGCAGGGCTCTCAGAATTCACCCCTCCACTTT. The chain uses TRBV2 and TRBJ1-6, with D possibly being TRBD1 (5 bases). V lost 6 bases and J lost 7, with 13 bases in between. In germline, CDR1 is SNHLY, CDR2 FYNNEI. This CDR3 has 14 amino acids.

As regards this clone: The same CDR3 also results from other DNA sequences found in this sample. The V gene is TRBV18, the J gene TRBJ1-1; D possibly corresponds to TRBD1 (6 bases). Germline-derived CDR1 and CDR2 are KGHSH and LQKENI. V lost 1 base and J 4 bases, leaving 7 bases between the germline ends. The CDR3 extends over 13 amino acids. The CDR3 DNA is TGTGCCAGCTCACCACTAGGGGGCACTGAAGCTTTCTTT. Amino acids: CASSPLGGTEAFF.

The rearrangement uses TRBV24-1 and TRBJ1-2, with D unresolved. The V end lost 1 base, the J end lost 7 bases, and 6 bases lay between the germline ends. The CDR3 contains 12 residues. Germline values: CDR1 KGHDR, CDR2 SFDVKD. CDR3 in DNA: TGTGCCACCAGTGATTTTTCGGGTGGCTACACCTTC. It encodes CATSDFSGGYTF.

This clone was detected ten times or more. V gene TRBV18 combines with J gene TRBJ2-1; tentatively, D is TRBD1 (5 bases). This CDR3 contains 12 residues. V was cut by 3 bases and J by 6 bases, with 6 bases left in between. The germline gives CDR1 KGHSH, CDR2 LQKENI. The CDR3 DNA is TGTGCCAGCTCACCCGACAGCAATGAGCAGTTCTTC. This encodes CASSPDSNEQFF.

The chain is built from TRBV6-1 and TRBJ2-2, with TRBD2 matching over 11 bases. The germline CDR1 and CDR2 sequences are MNHNS and SASEGT. Trimming removed 4 bases from V and 0 bases from J; junction bases left unmatched: 4. CDR3 length: 17 residues. CDR3 DNA: TGTGCCAGCAGTGCCACTAGCGGGGGATCGAACACCGGGGAGCTGTTTTTT. This encodes CASSATSGGSNTGELFF.

This clone was counted once. The chain uses TRBV5-1 and TRBJ2-5, with a possible D match to TRBD1 (5 bases). The CDR3 spans 14 residues. Germline V gives CDR1 SGHRS, CDR2 YFSETQ. V lost 1 base and J 3 bases, leaving 10 bases between the germline ends. DNA for the CDR3: TGCGCCAGCAGCTTGCGTGTAGGGGAAGAGACCCAGTACTTC. Its protein is CASSLRVGEETQYF.